Listed below are T cell receptor beta chains from one sample, sequenced in a study of shared clonotypes between healthy human individuals. Produced via immunoSEQ multiplex PCR; TCRdb's table is partial and in-frame only. The sample has under 1,100,000 clones, approximately 80% seen once. The specimen was memory CD4+ T cells from PBMCs. The receptors come from a man aged 18 to 30 in good health. Some clones in this sample may be carry-over from other donors' samples. The CDR3 runs from the conserved cysteine through the conserved F or W. A D gene is named only where the DNA matches it firmly. Size tells how often a clone was seen (once, few, many) or the class of an expanded clone, and some rows leave it out.

j_call,d_call,v_call,clone_size,cdr3_aa,cdr3_nt
TRBJ2-1,TRBD2,TRBV6-1,NA,CAGRLAGDDEQFF,TGTGCCGGCCGACTAGCGGGAGACGATGAGCAGTTCTTC
TRBJ2-1,NA,TRBV10-1,NA,CASYFVEGVCYEQFF,TGCGCCAGTTACTTCGTGGAGGGGGTTTGCTATGAGCAGTTCTTC
TRBJ2-1,NA,TRBV9,few,CASSSSGSPYNEQFF,TGTGCCAGCAGCTCCTCGGGGAGCCCCTACAATGAGCAGTTCTTC
TRBJ2-2,NA,TRBV7-2,few,CASSLPRSGELFF,TGTGCCAGCAGCCTTCCGAGATCCGGGGAGCTGTTTTTT
TRBJ2-7,NA,TRBV29-1,NA,CSVLGARDADKQYF,TGCAGCGTCCTGGGGGCCAGGGACGCCGACAAGCAGTACTTC
TRBJ2-6,NA,TRBV30,NA,CAWSPGQSGANVLTF,TGTGCCTGGAGCCCAGGACAGTCTGGGGCCAACGTCCTGACTTTC
TRBJ2-7,NA,TRBV11-2,NA,CASSLTYEQYF,TGTGCCAGCAGCTTAACTTACGAGCAGTACTTC
TRBJ2-3,NA,TRBV9,NA,CASSVASATDTQYF,TGTGCCAGCAGCGTAGCTAGCGCGACAGATACGCAGTATTTT
TRBJ2-1,NA,TRBV19,NA,CASSVLNEQFF,TGTGCCAGTAGTGTACTTAATGAGCAGTTCTTC
TRBJ1-3,NA,TRBV7-9,few,CASTPGNGNTIYF,TGTGCCAGCACCCCAGGGAATGGAAACACCATATATTTT
TRBJ2-7,TRBD2,TRBV28,NA,CASSSPGTSGAYEQYF,TGTGCCAGCAGCTCCCCCGGGACTAGCGGGGCCTACGAGCAGTACTTC
TRBJ2-1,TRBD2,TRBV7-2,NA,CASSLVALAGDGDEQFF,TGTGCCAGCAGCTTAGTGGCTCTAGCGGGGGACGGAGATGAGCAGTTCTTC
TRBJ2-4,TRBD2,TRBV28,NA,CASSPIGLAGAPLNIQYF,TGTGCCAGCAGCCCTATTGGACTAGCGGGAGCTCCCTTGAACATTCAGTACTTC
TRBJ2-3,TRBD2,TRBV10-1,NA,CASRSGGNTDTQYF,TGCGCCAGCAGGAGCGGGGGTAACACAGATACGCAGTATTTT
TRBJ1-2,NA,TRBV5-6,NA,CASSLYDRSGHYGYTF,TGTGCCAGCAGCTTGTACGACCGGTCGGGACACTATGGCTACACCTTC
TRBJ2-5,NA,TRBV28,NA,CASSAPGQGRQTQYF,TGTGCCAGCAGTGCTCCCGGGCAGGGGCGACAGACCCAGTACTTC
TRBJ2-7,TRBD1,TRBV7-9,NA,CASSSTGEEYF,TGTGCCAGCAGCTCTACAGGGGAAGAGTACTTC